These 23 T cell receptor beta chains were all obtained from the same sample, sequenced in a study of blood T cell repertoires in COVID-19. The protocol was immunoSEQ multiplex PCR, while the TCRdb copy is restricted to in-frame clones and leaves out a portion. The sample records some 260,000 clones, 70% to 85% being singletons. Sequences were obtained from peripheral blood. These receptors were taken from a woman of 80 years or more with active or convalescent COVID-19.

The chain employs TRBV27 and TRBJ2-1, with D unclear. Germline lookup yields CDR1 MNHEY and CDR2 SMNVEV (reference sequence). The V and J ends lost 3 bases and 2 bases respectively, with 11 bases between them. The CDR3 is 15 residues long. The CDR3 sequence is CASSLQRPPYNEQFF. The CDR3 DNA reads TGTGCCAGCAGTTTGCAGAGGCCCCCCTACAATGAGCAGTTCTTC.

This chain uses TRBV9 with TRBJ2-1, with 9 bases fitting TRBD2. The CDR3 runs 17 residues. With V trimmed by 0 bases and J by 7 bases, 11 bases remained unmatched. Germline V gene data show CDR1 as SGDLS and CDR2 as YYNGEE. The CDR3, as DNA: TGTGCCAGCAGCGTAGGTTCTGGGCGGGGGGGCCTGAATGAGCAGTTCTTC. Translating gives CASSVGSGRGGLNEQFF.

V usage is TRBV5-1 and J usage is TRBJ1-1, with TRBD1 matching over 7 bases. CDR1 SGHRS and CDR2 YFSETQ come from the germline V gene. There are 15 residues in the CDR3. V was pared by 4 bases and J by 1 base, with 7 bases of the junction left unmatched. CDR3 in amino acids: CASSESSGGNTEAFF. DNA of the CDR3: TGCGCCAGCAGCGAATCCTCAGGGGGGAACACTGAAGCTTTCTTT.

Written as DNA, the CDR3 is TGTGCCAGCAGTCCGACAGCTTACTATGGCTACACCTTC. This encodes CASSPTAYYGYTF. The J gene is TRBJ1-2, the V gene TRBV12-3 or TRBV12-4; possible D gene TRBD1, 5 bases. Trimming left V 5 bases short and J 3 bases short, with 10 bases between. CDR3 length: 13 amino acids.

V is TRBV4-1 and J is TRBJ2-7, with a possible D match to TRBD2 (5 bases). V was shortened by 2 bases and J by 2 bases, with 19 bases between the two germline ends. The germline CDR1 and CDR2 sequences are MGHRA and YSYEKL. CDR3 length: 17 residues. The CDR3 sequence is CASSQSPTSGDPYEQYF. CDR3 DNA sequence: TGCGCCAGCAGCCAATCCCCTACGAGCGGAGACCCCTACGAGCAGTACTTC.

V is TRBV5-8 and J is TRBJ2-5, with D possibly TRBD2 on 5 matching bases. Germline V CDR1 and CDR2: SGHTS, YDEGEE. The CDR3 length is 18 residues. Trimming removed 1 base at V and 2 bases at J, with 21 bases between. Here the CDR3 DNA reads TGTGCCAGCAGCTTGTATTTCAGGCCGGGCAGAGGGCAAGAGACCCAGTACTTC. Its translation: CASSLYFRPGRGQETQYF.

A single count supports this clone. CDR3 sequence: CATSRTPWGSGRGYEQYF. In DNA, the CDR3 is TGTGCCACCAGCAGAACTCCCTGGGGGAGCGGGAGGGGGTACGAGCAGTACTTC. The chain uses TRBV15 and TRBJ2-7, with 10 positions matching TRBD2. With 2 bases clipped from V and 4 bases from J, the junction kept 14 bases outside the gene matches. Per germline, CDR1 LNHNV and CDR2 YYDKDF (reference sequence). The CDR3 length is 18 residues.

In nucleotides, the CDR3 is TGTGCCAGCAGAATTCGGGGAGATAATGAAAAACTGTTTTTT. It specifies CASRIRGDNEKLFF. The chain is built from TRBV6-5 and TRBJ1-4, with D unclear. The germline CDR1 and CDR2 sequences are MNHEY and SVGAGI. The V and J ends lost 6 bases and 4 bases respectively, with 12 bases between them. CDR3 length: 14 residues.

This chain joins TRBV11-2 and TRBJ2-7; 8 bases are a match to TRBD2. Germline values: CDR1 SGHAT, CDR2 FQNNGV. The CDR3 has 16 amino acids. V shed 3 bases and J 0 bases; nucleotides not matched to a gene: 7. CDR3 residues: CASSLRGSGSSYEQYF. DNA of the CDR3: TGTGCCAGCAGCTTGAGAGGCAGCGGGAGCTCCTACGAGCAGTACTTC.

This clone was detected a few times. The chain employs TRBV7-9 and TRBJ1-4, with D unresolved. Germline values: CDR1 SEHNR, CDR2 FQNEAQ (reference sequence). The CDR3 is 11 residues long. V was trimmed by 5 bases and J by 6 bases, leaving 4 bases between them. For the CDR3, the DNA is TGTGCCAGCAGCCCGTATGAAAAACTGTTTTTT. Translated, it gives CASSPYEKLFF.

This clone appeared a few times. The V and J genes are TRBV2 and TRBJ1-6, with 11 nucleotides matching TRBD1. The junction had 7 bases not matched to a gene; V was cut back by 6 bases and J by 9 bases. This CDR3 contains 15 residues. Germline assignment: CDR1 SNHLY and CDR2 FYNNEI. CDR3 DNA sequence: TGTGCCAGCAGCTTACGGACAGGGGGCAGTTCACCCCTCCACTTT. Encoded protein: CASSLRTGGSSPLHF.

The chain joins TRBV2 to TRBJ1-2; D is unresolved. The CDR3 is made up of 12 amino acids. CDR1 SNHLY and CDR2 FYNNEI come from the germline V gene. V was shortened by 7 bases and J by 8 bases, with 14 bases between the two germline ends. CDR3 loop: CASTPRRGGYTF. The CDR3, as DNA: TGTGCCAGCACCCCGCGGCGTGGAGGCTACACCTTC.

The V gene is TRBV11-3, the J gene TRBJ2-2; 8 bases are a match to TRBD1. This CDR3 is built from 17 residues. Germline V gives CDR1 SGHNT, CDR2 YENEEA. J gave up 0 bases and V 1 base, and 4 bases lay outside the gene matches. CDR3 sequence: CASSLGRGQANTGELFF. CDR3 nucleotides: TGTGCCAGCAGCTTAGGCCGGGGACAGGCGAACACCGGGGAGCTGTTTTTT.

V usage is TRBV5-1 and J usage is TRBJ1-1; the D gene is possibly TRBD1 (5 bases). The CDR3 has 13 residues. Trimming removed 0 bases at V and 11 bases at J, with 14 bases between. The germline CDR1 and CDR2 sequences are SGHRS and YFSETQ. The CDR3 is CASSLAQTGEAFF. The CDR3 DNA follows: TGCGCCAGCAGCTTGGCCCAAACGGGGGAGGCTTTCTTT.

This chain joins TRBV2 and TRBJ2-1, with a weak D call TRBD1 (6 bases). Germline lookup yields CDR1 SNHLY and CDR2 FYNNEI. CDR3 length equals 16 residues. V was shortened by 8 bases and J by 4 bases, with 21 bases between the two germline ends. The CDR3 DNA sequence: TGTGCCAGCGATAGACCAGGGGCTGGTATATACAATGAGCAGTTCTTC. Translated: CASDRPGAGIYNEQFF. Looking up the rest from reference TRBV2 and TRBJ2-1 gives the full variable domain: EPEVTQTPSHQVTQMGQEVILRCVPISNHLYFYWYRQILGQKVEFLVSFYNNEISEKSEIFDDQFSVERPDGSNFTLKIRSTKLEDSAMYFCASDRPGAGIYNEQFFGPGTRLTVL.

The V call is TRBV2, the J call TRBJ1-2; 9 bases fit TRBD1. J gave up 8 bases and V 11 bases, and 9 bases lay outside the gene matches. Per germline, CDR1 SNHLY and CDR2 FYNNEI. There are 12 residues in the CDR3. CDR3 region: CAGGTGPGGYTF. The CDR3 DNA reads as TGTGCCGGCGGGACAGGGCCGGGGGGCTACACCTTC.

The rearrangement joins TRBV5-1 to TRBJ2-7; no definite D call. V gave up 1 base and J gave up 0 bases, with 11 bases separating them. Germline lookup yields CDR1 SGHRS and CDR2 YFSETQ. The length of the CDR3 is 15 residues. The CDR3 DNA is TGCGCCAGCAGCTTGCTGGCGGCTAGCTCCTACGAGCAGTACTTC. Amino acids: CASSLLAASSYEQYF.

The CDR3 region has the DNA TGCGCCAGCAGCTTGGGGGGGACTAGCGAAGAGACCCAGTACTTC. This encodes CASSLGGTSEETQYF. The chain couples TRBV5-1 to TRBJ2-5, with TRBD2 identical over 10 bases. J lost 3 bases, V lost 0 bases, and 2 bases had no gene match. In germline, CDR1 is SGHRS, CDR2 YFSETQ. The CDR3 runs 15 residues.

This clone was seen a few times. V and J are TRBV5-7 and TRBJ1-2; TRBD1 is a possible D gene (6 bases). TRBV5-7 is reported as an ORF; its role is uncertain. This CDR3 has 16 residues. Trimming shortened V by 3 bases and J by 5 bases, and 20 bases separated the two germline ends. The CDR3 sequence is CASSSIGQRLPYGYTF. DNA of the CDR3: TGTGCCAGCAGCTCAATAGGACAGAGACTACCTTATGGCTACACCTTC.

The CDR3 DNA reads TGTGCCACCAGCGGAGGGGCGTTGGCCTACGAGCAGTACTTC. Translating it yields CATSGGALAYEQYF. The chain uses TRBV15 and TRBJ2-7, with D possibly TRBD2 on 6 matching bases. The germline V gene has CDR1 LNHNV and CDR2 YYDKDF (reference sequence). The CDR3 is 14 residues long. The V gene lost 5 bases and the J gene lost 2 bases, with 13 bases spanning the gap.

The chain joins TRBV6-6 to TRBJ2-5; D is unresolved. V dropped 6 bases and J dropped 2 bases, with 13 bases sitting between them. CDR3 length equals 14 residues. CDR1 and CDR2 (germline): MNHNY, SVGAGI (reference sequence). The CDR3 here is CASRADKGQETQYF. The CDR3 DNA follows: TGTGCCAGCAGGGCTGACAAAGGTCAAGAGACCCAGTACTTC.

The V gene is TRBV29-1, the J gene TRBJ1-2; 8 bases align to TRBD1. The CDR3 consists of 11 residues. Per germline, CDR1 SQVTM and CDR2 ANQGSEA. Germline trimming cut 4 bases from V and 6 bases from J; bases unmatched to any gene: 1. CDR3 protein: CSVAGGNGYTF. DNA of the CDR3: TGCAGCGTTGCAGGGGGCAATGGCTACACCTTC.

J is TRBJ1-2 and V is TRBV29-1, with 9 nucleotides matching TRBD1. This CDR3 is 12 amino acids long. V lost 7 bases and J lost 8; bases outside the gene matches: 8. Germline V gives CDR1 SQVTM, CDR2 ANQGSEA. CDR3 in amino acids: CSAGDRAGGYTF. Written as DNA, the CDR3 is TGCAGCGCTGGGGACAGGGCGGGGGGCTACACCTTC.